Listed below are T cell receptor beta chains from one sample, sequenced in a study of PD-L1 blockade in urothelial cancer. Method: immunoSEQ multiplex PCR; TCRdb's copy keeps in-frame clones and lacks some. The data contain over 35,000 clones, 91% of them singletons. The material sequenced was PBMCs, taken around atezolizumab (anti-PD-L1) treatment. The source of these receptors is a woman in her sixties or seventies with urothelial cancer. Both conserved end residues are part of each CDR3. The D gene is left open where the match is weak. Not all rows give a size; the values are once, few, many and, for expanded clones, a class.

size	V	J	D	DNA	CDR3
NA	TRBV10-3	TRBJ1-2	TRBD1	TGTGCCATCACAGAAGGAAAGACAGGGGGCGCAAAAGGCTACACCTTC	CAITEGKTGGAKGYTF
NA	TRBV7-2	TRBJ1-1	TRBD1	TGTGCCAGCAGCCAAAAGATGGTCACAGGGGGAGGTGAAGCTTTCTTT	CASSQKMVTGGGEAFF
NA	TRBV7-9	TRBJ1-1	NA	TGTGCCAGCTATCCCGTGGGGCGTGTTGAAGCTTTCTTT	CASYPVGRVEAFF
NA	TRBV11-3	TRBJ2-3	NA	TGTGCCAGCAGCTCAGGGGCAGTAATAGGATCCACAGATACGCAGTATTTT	CASSSGAVIGSTDTQYF
NA	TRBV19	TRBJ2-7	TRBD2	TGTGCCACCGCAGCGGGAGGGGTTGGGGAGCAGTACTTC	CATAAGGVGEQYF
NA	TRBV7-3	TRBJ2-1	TRBD2	TGTGCCAGCAGCTTAAGTGGCGGGAGGGCCTTGAATGAGCAGTTCTTC	CASSLSGGRALNEQFF
NA	TRBV6-5	TRBJ1-2	NA	TGTGCCAGCAGTAGACGGACAGCTAACTATGGCTACACCTTC	CASSRRTANYGYTF
NA	TRBV21-1	TRBJ1-5	NA	TGTGCCAGCAGCAAAACGTATGGGGCGGGGGAGCCCCAGCATTTT	CASSKTYGAGEPQHF
NA	TRBV9	TRBJ2-3	TRBD1	TGTGCCAGCAGCGCCCGGACAGGGGGGACAGATACGCAGTATTTT	CASSARTGGTDTQYF
few	TRBV11-2	TRBJ2-3	TRBD2	TGTGCCAGCAGCTTCGACCGCAGCGGGAGCGGGGGCACAGATACGCAGTATTTT	CASSFDRSGSGGTDTQYF
NA	TRBV11-1	TRBJ2-3	NA	TGTGCCAGCGGCCGTCGAAGGGGGGATACGCAGTATTTT	CASGRRRGDTQYF
NA	TRBV7-9	TRBJ1-1	TRBD1	TGTGCCAGCAGCCCCCAGGACAGGGCTGAAGCTTTCTTT	CASSPQDRAEAFF
NA	TRBV7-8	TRBJ1-2	NA	TGTGCCATCTACCGAGGCTATGGCTACACCTTC	CAIYRGYGYTF
NA	TRBV27	TRBJ2-3	TRBD2	TGTGCCAGCAGGAGAGGGACTAGCGGGAGCACAGATACGCAGTATTTT	CASRRGTSGSTDTQYF
NA	TRBV15	TRBJ1-4	TRBD1	TGTGCCACCAGCAGATTGTCCAGGGGGGCCGGTAGTGAAAAACTGTTTTTT	CATSRLSRGAGSEKLFF
NA	TRBV4-3	TRBJ2-3	NA	TGCGCCAGCAGCCCGGGAGAGGGGCACACAGATACGCAGTATTTT	CASSPGEGHTDTQYF
once	TRBV2	TRBJ2-2	TRBD2	TGTGCCAGCAGTGCCGAAAGGGGGACTAGCGGGAGTATTAAGGGCACCGGGGAGCTGTTTTTT	CASSAERGTSGSIKGTGELFF
NA	TRBV6-1	TRBJ1-2	TRBD1	TGTGCCAGCAGTGAATCCGGGACAGCTTATGGCTACACCTTC	CASSESGTAYGYTF
NA	TRBV6-5	TRBJ1-4	TRBD1	TGTGCCAGCAGTTACCAGACAGGGGGTGAAAAACTGTTTTTT	CASSYQTGGEKLFF
NA	TRBV19	TRBJ2-1	NA	TGTGCCAGTAGTTTCAGCGGGACAGGTACCAACAATGAGCAGTTCTTC	CASSFSGTGTNNEQFF
NA	TRBV2	TRBJ1-1	TRBD1	TGTGCCAGCAGCTACTACGGGACAGGGTACACTGAAGCTTTCTTT	CASSYYGTGYTEAFF
NA	TRBV6-5	TRBJ2-5	TRBD1	TGTGCCAGCCGCGGGACAGGGGGGAAGACCCAGTACTTC	CASRGTGGKTQYF
NA	TRBV4-3	TRBJ2-1	TRBD2	TGCGCCAGCAGCCAATATCTAGCGGGAGGGCGGTCCCACAATGAGCAGTTCTTC	CASSQYLAGGRSHNEQFF
NA	TRBV7-8	TRBJ2-6	NA	TGTGCCAGCAGCCGCCTGGGGGGGGCGGCCTCTGGGGCCAACGTCCTGACTTTC	CASSRLGGAASGANVLTF
NA	TRBV9	TRBJ2-7	NA	TGTGCCAGCAGCGTAGCAGTGGAGTCTGCCTACGAGCAGTACTTC	CASSVAVESAYEQYF
NA	TRBV6-5	TRBJ2-7	TRBD2	TGTGCCAGCAGGTCACTAGCGGGGAACTCCTACGAGCAGTACTTC	CASRSLAGNSYEQYF
NA	TRBV5-1	TRBJ2-3	NA	TGCGCCAGCAGCTCCGGTGTAACAGATACGCAGTATTTT	CASSSGVTDTQYF
NA	TRBV6-5	TRBJ2-3	TRBD2	TGTGCCAGCAGTTATAGCGGGACCACCACAGATACGCAGTATTTT	CASSYSGTTTDTQYF
NA	TRBV4-2	TRBJ1-5	TRBD1	TGTGCCAGCAGCCACGGGACAGGGGGCGCGGATCAGCCCCAGCATTTT	CASSHGTGGADQPQHF
NA	TRBV15	TRBJ1-2	NA	TGTGCCACCAGCGGCCGAGACAGGAGACGGGGTGGCTACACCTTC	CATSGRDRRRGGYTF
NA	TRBV2	TRBJ2-2	TRBD1	TGTGCCAGCGAACGGACAGGGTATTACACCGGGGAGCTGTTTTTT	CASERTGYYTGELFF
NA	TRBV27	TRBJ2-3	TRBD2	TGTGCCAGCAGTCTTACAGCGGGATCTTTCACAGATACGCAGTATTTT	CASSLTAGSFTDTQYF
NA	TRBV6-1	TRBJ2-3	NA	TGTGCCAGCAGTGAGGCGGGGAACCCTAGCACAGATACGCAGTATTTT	CASSEAGNPSTDTQYF
few	TRBV10-3	TRBJ2-4	TRBD2	TGTGCCATCAGTGAGTACTGGACTAGCGGGAGACTAGCCAAAAACATTCAGTACTTC	CAISEYWTSGRLAKNIQYF
NA	TRBV7-9	TRBJ2-5	TRBD1	TGTGCCAGCAGCTCGAGAGGGGGACAGGGGGCGGTAGAGACCCAGTACTTC	CASSSRGGQGAVETQYF
NA	TRBV19	TRBJ2-5	TRBD2	TGTGCCAGTAGTGGTAGCGGGAGGAGGGGAGGCGAGACCCAGTACTTC	CASSGSGRRGGETQYF
once	TRBV9	TRBJ2-1	NA	TGTGCCAGCAGCGTAGGAGACTACTACAATGAGCAGTTCTTC	CASSVGDYYNEQFF
NA	TRBV5-6	TRBJ2-7	NA	TGTGCCAGCAGCTTAACGCCCGAGGGTTCCTACGAGCAGTACTTC	CASSLTPEGSYEQYF
NA	TRBV15	TRBJ2-2	TRBD1	TGTGCCACCAGCAGGGGTGGACAGGGGCATCGGAACACCGGGGAGCTGTTTTTT	CATSRGGQGHRNTGELFF
NA	TRBV5-1	TRBJ2-5	TRBD1	TGCGCCAGCAGCTCCCAGGGGGCCGGAGAGACCCAGTACTTC	CASSSQGAGETQYF
NA	TRBV13	TRBJ1-4	NA	TGTGCCAGCAGCTCCCGGTTTGGAGGGGTTGTGTATGAAAAACTGTTTTTT	CASSSRFGGVVYEKLFF
once	TRBV6-5	TRBJ2-1	NA	TGTGCCAGCAGTTACCTCCGGAGCTACAATGAGCAGTTCTTC	CASSYLRSYNEQFF
NA	TRBV7-9	TRBJ2-7	NA	TGTGCCAGCAGCTTAGGGCGCATGGGGCTCGACGAGCAGTACTTC	CASSLGRMGLDEQYF
NA	TRBV21-1	TRBJ2-7	NA	TGTGCCAGCAGCACCCCAATCGGGGGTCGAGTTCACGAGCAGTACTTC	CASSTPIGGRVHEQYF
NA	TRBV7-2	TRBJ2-5	NA	TGTGCCAGCAGCTCCCCTATAGGGGAAACGGAGACCCAGTACTTC	CASSSPIGETETQYF
NA	TRBV7-2	TRBJ1-1	NA	TGTGCCAGCAGCTGGCAGGGCGGGAACACTGAAGCTTTCTTT	CASSWQGGNTEAFF
NA	TRBV27	TRBJ1-2	TRBD1	TGTGCCAGCAGTCCATTATTTTGGGGACAGGGGTTTGGCTACACCTTC	CASSPLFWGQGFGYTF
NA	TRBV9	TRBJ2-3	NA	TGTGCCAGCAGCCCCCCAGGGGGCACAGATACGCAGTATTTT	CASSPPGGTDTQYF
once	TRBV27	TRBJ2-3	TRBD2	TGTGCCAGCAGTTTAAGTCGCGGGAGAGGAGATACGCAGTATTTT	CASSLSRGRGDTQYF
NA	TRBV27	TRBJ2-3	TRBD2	TGTGCCAGCAGGTCTAGCGGAGATACGCAGTATTTT	CASRSSGDTQYF
NA	TRBV28	TRBJ2-1	TRBD2	TGTGCCAGCAGTAAAGGACTAGCGGGAGAAGGTGAGCAGTTCTTC	CASSKGLAGEGEQFF
NA	TRBV19	TRBJ2-7	NA	TGTGCCAGTAGTCACGGGGTCGGATTTTACGAGCAGTACTTC	CASSHGVGFYEQYF
NA	TRBV28	TRBJ1-2	NA	TGTGCCAGCAGTCAGGGATCTAACTATGGCTACACCTTC	CASSQGSNYGYTF
NA	TRBV10-3	TRBJ2-5	TRBD1	TGTGCCATCGGACAGGGAGAGACCCAGTACTTC	CAIGQGETQYF
NA	TRBV10-2	TRBJ2-7	TRBD2	TGCGCCAGCAGTGAGAGGTTAGCGGGAGGTCGTTACGAGCAGTACTTC	CASSERLAGGRYEQYF
NA	TRBV14	TRBJ2-7	NA	TGTGCCAGCAGGCCGAATCCAACGACTGGGAGCTCCTACGAGCAGTACTTC	CASRPNPTTGSSYEQYF
NA	TRBV9	TRBJ1-2	NA	TGTGCCAGCAGCGCCTATAACAGGGCCATCTATGGCTACACCTTC	CASSAYNRAIYGYTF
NA	TRBV6-9	TRBJ2-3	TRBD1	TGTGCCAGCAGTTCCCAACTACAGGGGAAGGAGGATACGCAGTATTTT	CASSSQLQGKEDTQYF